This TCR beta chain was sequenced for a study of T cell changes during pregnancy in multiple sclerosis. Produced via immunoSEQ multiplex PCR; TCRdb's table is partial and in-frame only. This table has roughly 41,000 clones, about 94% appearing once. Germline V gene lookup returns CDR1 LNHNV and CDR2 YYDKDF (reference sequence). CDR3 length: 16 amino acids. V gave up 0 bases and J gave up 9 bases; unmatched junction bases: 7. This specimen was peripheral blood, taken in the third trimester of pregnancy. This receptor was taken from a female donor with multiple sclerosis, enrolled in a pregnancy study. The chain couples TRBV15 to TRBJ2-1; 11 bases match TRBD2. CDR3 residues: CATSRDPTSGTAEQFF. CDR3 DNA: TGTGCCACCAGCAGAGACCCGACTAGCGGGACGGCTGAGCAGTTCTTC. The whole variable domain, remainder taken from reference TRBV15 and TRBJ2-1, is DAMVIQNPRYQVTQFGKPVTLSCSQTLNHNVMYWYQQKSSQAPKLLFHYYDKDFNNEADTPDNFQSRRPNTSFCFLDIRSPGLGDTAMYLCATSRDPTSGTAEQFFGPGTRLTVL.